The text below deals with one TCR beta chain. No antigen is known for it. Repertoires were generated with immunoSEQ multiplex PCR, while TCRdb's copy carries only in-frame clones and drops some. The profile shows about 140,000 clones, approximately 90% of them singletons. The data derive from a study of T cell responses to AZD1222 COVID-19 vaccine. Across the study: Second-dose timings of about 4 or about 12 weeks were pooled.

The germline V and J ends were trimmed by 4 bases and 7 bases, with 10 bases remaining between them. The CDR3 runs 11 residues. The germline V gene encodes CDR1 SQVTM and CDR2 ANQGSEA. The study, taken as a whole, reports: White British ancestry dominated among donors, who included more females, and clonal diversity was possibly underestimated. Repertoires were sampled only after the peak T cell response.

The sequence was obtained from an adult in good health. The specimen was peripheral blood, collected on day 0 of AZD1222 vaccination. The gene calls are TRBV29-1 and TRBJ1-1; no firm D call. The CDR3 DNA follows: TGCAGCGTTGGCCGGGCCAATGAAGCTTTCTTT. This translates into CSVGRANEAFF. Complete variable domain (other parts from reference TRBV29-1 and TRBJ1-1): SAVISQKPSRDICQRGTSLTIQCQVDSQVTMMFWYRQQPGQSLTLIATANQGSEATYESGFVIDKFPISRPNLTFSTLTVSNMSPEDSSIYLCSVGRANEAFFGQGTRLTVV.